The clone carrying this T cell receptor (beta chain) was seen only a few times. Its antigen is unknown. The CDR3 has 12 amino acids. Germline assignment: CDR1 MNHEY and CDR2 SMNVEV (reference sequence). V was clipped by 9 bases and J by 5 bases, with 14 bases between them. The record originates from a study of T cells after yellow fever vaccination. Study-level points and caveats: In post-booster samples, most primary-vaccination clones reappeared (approximately 97% CD4, roughly 90% CD8). Within FACS-sorted repertoires, abundant clonotypes contaminating from the bulk population could be present.

In TCRdb, the 5' RACE reads were re-called with MiXCR into one record per CDR3 protein. Here the sample spans under 250,000 distinct CDR3 sequences, 6.9% being singletons. This receptor was taken from a man aged 25-45 years who received the YFV17D yellow fever vaccine. Sequencing was performed on CD4+ T cells sorted from PBMCs, taken 15 days after the yellow fever booster vaccination. The rearrangement joins TRBV27 to TRBJ2-7; D perhaps matches TRBD2 (5 bases). The CDR3 region is CASGRGQNEQYF. CDR3 nucleotide sequence: TGTGCCAGTGGCCGCGGGCAGAACGAGCAGTACTTC.